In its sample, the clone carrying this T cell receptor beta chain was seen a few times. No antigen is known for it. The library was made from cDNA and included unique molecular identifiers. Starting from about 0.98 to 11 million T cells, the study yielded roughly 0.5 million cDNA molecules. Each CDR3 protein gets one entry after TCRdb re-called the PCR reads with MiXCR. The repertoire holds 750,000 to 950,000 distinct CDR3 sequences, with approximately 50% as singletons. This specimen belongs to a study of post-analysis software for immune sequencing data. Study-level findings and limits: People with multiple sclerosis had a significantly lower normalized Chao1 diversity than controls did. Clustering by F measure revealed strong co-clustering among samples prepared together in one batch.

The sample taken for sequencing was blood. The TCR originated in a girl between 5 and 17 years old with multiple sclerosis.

The CDR3 DNA follows: TGCGCCAGCAGCCTCAGGGGGCGAAGGGAGACCCAGTACTTC. Translation: CASSLRGRRETQYF. V usage is TRBV5-1 and J usage is TRBJ2-5; 8 nucleotides line up with TRBD1. Germline loops: CDR1 SGHRS, CDR2 YFSETQ. With V trimmed by 4 bases and J by 5 bases, 7 bases remained unmatched. The CDR3 has 14 amino acids.